The 27 T cell receptor beta chains below come from one sample, sequenced in a study of T cell repertoires in aging, cancer and after chemotherapy. Rearranged V-D-J TRB sequences were amplified with a mixed TRB-A/B primer pool. TCRdb called the multiplex PCR reads again in MiXCR, with one record for every CDR3 protein. The table includes a few thousand distinct CDR3 sequences, roughly 25% detected once. TCR beta rearrangements were amplified from peripheral blood genomic DNA. The specimen sequenced was blood. These receptors all come from a human donor in good health. The donor label of this sample is uncertain.

Within the sample, this clonotype is medium-sized (0.01 to 0.1%). The chain is built from TRBV6-6 and TRBJ2-7; D assignment may be TRBD1 or TRBD2 (6 bases each). Trimming took off 5 bases at V and 4 bases at J, with 18 bases between the two ends. From germline, CDR1 is MNHNY and CDR2 SVGAGI (reference sequence). The CDR3 runs 15 residues. The CDR3 region has the DNA TGTGCCAGCAGTAACAAGGGGGGCGAGGGGTACGAGCAGTACTTC. It translates to CASSNKGGEGYEQYF.

By sample fraction, this clonotype is medium-sized. The chain couples TRBV19 to TRBJ1-6, with TRBD1 matching 8 bases. The CDR3 totals 12 residues. CDR1 and CDR2 (germline): LNHDA, SQIVND (reference sequence). Here the CDR3 reads CGAGQGNSPLHF. CDR3 in DNA: TGTGGGGCTGGACAGGGTAATTCACCCCTCCACTTT. The variable domain in full, with the rest retrieved from reference TRBV19 and TRBJ1-6, is DGGITQSPKYLFRKEGQNVTLSCEQNLNHDAMYWYRQDPGQGLRLIYYSQIVNDFQKGDIAEGYSVSREKKESFPLTVTSAQKNPTAFYLCGAGQGNSPLHFGNGTRLTVT.

This clonotype is categorized as medium-sized. This chain links TRBV30 with TRBJ2-7; weak D call: TRBD2 (6 bases). Trimming removed 0 bases from V and 12 bases from J, with 15 bases in between. CDR1 is GTSNPN and CDR2 is SVGIG in the germline V gene (reference sequence). CDR3 size: 12 residues. The DNA for the CDR3 is TGTGCCTGGAGTGTACTTGGAGGGGCTGGGTACTTC. It codes for CAWSVLGGAGYF.

Within the sample, this clonotype is large. V and J are TRBV29-1 and TRBJ2-3; 10 nucleotides match TRBD2. CDR1 is SQVTM and CDR2 is ANQGSEA in the germline V gene. The CDR3 is 14 amino acids. With 4 bases clipped from V and 5 bases from J, the junction kept 6 bases outside the gene matches. CDR3 sequence: CSVGHGTSVDTQYF. CDR3 sequence (DNA): TGCAGCGTTGGCCACGGGACTAGCGTAGATACGCAGTATTTT.

This clonotype is medium-sized. V and J are TRBV20-1 and TRBJ1-5; D not resolved. CDR1 is DFQATT, CDR2 SNEGSKA, per germline (reference sequence). Deletions cut 3 bases from V and 2 bases from J, with 17 bases between. This CDR3 contains 16 residues. The CDR3 loop reads CSASSGRAQGNQPQHF. The CDR3 coding sequence is TGCAGTGCTAGTAGCGGCAGAGCTCAAGGCAATCAGCCCCAGCATTTT.

V usage is TRBV7-9 and J usage is TRBJ1-5, with TRBD1 identical over 7 bases. Germline V lookup: CDR1 SEHNR, CDR2 FQNEAQ (reference sequence). The V gene end was trimmed by 1 base and the J gene end by 5 bases; junction bases not matched to a gene: 2. The length of the CDR3 is 14 residues. The CDR3 reads CASSLGTGDQPQHF. CDR3 nucleotides: TGTGCCAGCAGCTTAGGGACAGGAGATCAGCCCCAGCATTTT.

The chain joins TRBV20-1 to TRBJ1-4, with 9 bases fitting TRBD1. The junction had 11 bases not matched to a gene; V was cut back by 3 bases and J by 6 bases. The CDR3 has 16 amino acids. The germline CDR1 and CDR2 sequences are DFQATT and SNEGSKA (reference sequence). CDR3 region: CSARWTGEGVYEKLFF. The CDR3 region has the DNA TGCAGTGCTAGGTGGACAGGGGAGGGGGTGTATGAAAAACTGTTTTTT.

This clonotype has only a few counts. The chain recombines TRBV6-2 or TRBV6-3 with TRBJ1-2; the D is unclear. CDR1 and CDR2 (germline): MNHEY, SVGEGT. V shed 7 bases and J shed 4 bases, with 7 bases lying between them. The CDR3 loop spans 11 amino acids. This CDR3 is CASTSTYGYTF. As DNA, the CDR3 is TGTGCCAGCACCTCCACCTATGGCTACACCTTC.

The V call is TRBV7-6, the J call TRBJ2-3; D gene uncertain. The germline V and J ends were trimmed by 5 bases and 3 bases, with 6 bases remaining between them. Germline V gene data show CDR1 as SGHVS and CDR2 as FNYEAQ. The CDR3 is made up of 12 amino acids. The CDR3 spells CASSGRTDTQYF. In nucleotides, the CDR3 is TGTGCCAGCAGCGGGCGAACAGATACGCAGTATTTT. Based on the CDR3 plus reference TRBV7-6 and TRBJ2-3, the full variable domain is GAGVSQSPRYKVTKRGQDVALRCDPISGHVSLYWYRQALGQGPEFLTYFNYEAQQDKSGLPNDRFSAERPEGSISTLTIQRTEQRDSAMYRCASSGRTDTQYFGPGTRLTVL.

This clonotype was found a few times. V and J are TRBV30 and TRBJ1-2; 8 nucleotides agree with TRBD1. There are 13 residues in the CDR3. V shed 6 bases, J shed 4 bases, and the junction held 7 bases outside the gene matches. CDR1 and CDR2 from the germline V gene are GTSNPN and SVGIG (reference sequence). CDR3 DNA: TGTGCCTGCAACGGACAGGGTTTCTATGGCTACACCTTC. Amino acids: CACNGQGFYGYTF.

This clonotype appeared a few times. The chain joins TRBV6-4 to TRBJ1-1; no definite D call. The CDR3 sequence is 14 residues long. CDR1 and CDR2 from the germline V gene are MRHNA and SNTAGT. Trimming left V 3 bases short and J 4 bases short, with 12 bases between. CDR3 residues: CASSESLVSTEAFF. The CDR3 coding sequence is TGTGCCAGCAGTGAGAGTTTAGTTTCCACTGAAGCTTTCTTT.

The rearrangement joins TRBV12-3 or TRBV12-4 to TRBJ1-5; no reliable D call. Trimming pared 2 bases from V and 5 bases from J, leaving 13 bases between. The CDR3 length is 15 residues. The CDR3 protein is CASSLNTGKDQPQHF. The CDR3 coding sequence is TGTGCCAGCAGTTTAAATACGGGGAAGGATCAGCCCCAGCATTTT.

This clonotype was seen a handful of times. The chain joins TRBV6-2 or TRBV6-3 to TRBJ2-7; D is perhaps TRBD1 or TRBD2 (6 bases each). The CDR3 totals 16 residues. Trimming removed 1 base at V and 5 bases at J, with 18 bases between. CDR1 is MNHEY, CDR2 SVGEGT, per germline. The CDR3 DNA reads as TGTGCCAGCAGTTACTTCGGGCAGCCTAGGGGGGACGAGCAGTACTTC. Its protein product is CASSYFGQPRGDEQYF.

The chain joins TRBV20-1 to TRBJ1-2; D is unclear. Trimming left V 1 base short and J 7 bases short, with 16 bases between. The CDR3 totals 14 residues. From germline, CDR1 is DFQATT and CDR2 SNEGSKA (reference sequence). The CDR3 loop reads CSARGPSDGSGYTF. In DNA, the CDR3 is TGCAGTGCTAGAGGCCCCTCGGATGGGTCTGGCTACACCTTC.

CDR3 amino acids: CASSSLGYAKSGYTF. In DNA, the CDR3 is TGTGCCAGCAGCTCCCTGGGTTATGCTAAGTCTGGCTACACCTTC. The chain has TRBV7-9 and TRBJ1-2; unclear D gene. Trimming took 4 bases from V and 7 from J, leaving 19 bases between them. Germline V gene lookup returns CDR1 SEHNR and CDR2 FQNEAQ (reference sequence). The CDR3 contains 15 residues.

This clonotype was counted a few times. The V call is TRBV20-1, the J call TRBJ2-1, with 8 bases identical to TRBD2. V lost 8 bases and J lost 9; bases outside the gene matches: 15. The CDR3 contains 14 residues. Germline values: CDR1 DFQATT, CDR2 SNEGSKA (reference sequence). As DNA, the CDR3 is TGCAGTATCAGACCCGAGCGGGAGAGTGCTGAGCAGTTCTTC. Its translation is CSIRPERESAEQFF.

About this clonotype itself: A much larger clone is a single base away; this may be a read error. V is TRBV5-4 and J is TRBJ2-5; 7 positions agree with TRBD2. This CDR3 spans 14 amino acids. The germline CDR1 and CDR2 sequences are SGHNT and YYREEE (reference sequence). With V trimmed by 5 bases and J by 6 bases, 10 bases remained unmatched. The CDR3 DNA reads TGTGCCAGCAGTTTTGGACTAGATCAAAAGACCCAGTACTTC. Amino acid sequence: CASSFGLDQKTQYF.

This clonotype is deemed large (0.1 to 1%). The rearrangement joins TRBV29-1 to TRBJ2-3; D is ambiguous. CDR3 length: 12 amino acids. V lost 6 bases, J lost 4 bases, and 11 bases lay in between. Germline loops: CDR1 SQVTM, CDR2 ANQGSEA. The CDR3 DNA reads TGCAGCGTAACCGAAGGGTCAGATACGCAGTATTTT. This translates into CSVTEGSDTQYF.

Within the sample, this clonotype is medium-sized. V gene TRBV27 combines with J gene TRBJ1-6; 8 nucleotides align to TRBD1. This CDR3 region has 17 residues. Germline V gene lookup returns CDR1 MNHEY and CDR2 SMNVEV (reference sequence). After removal of 4 bases from V and 10 bases from J, the junction contained 15 bases not matched to a gene. This CDR3 is CASSSGGRLGNWSPLHF. The CDR3 nucleotides are TGTGCCAGCAGTTCAGGGGGCAGGTTGGGGAACTGGTCACCCCTCCACTTT.

Relative to its sample, this clonotype is medium-sized. J is TRBJ1-2 and V is TRBV19, with a possible D match to TRBD1 (5 bases). In germline, CDR1 is LNHDA, CDR2 SQIVND (reference sequence). The germline V and J ends were trimmed by 6 bases and 9 bases, with 26 bases remaining between them. The length of the CDR3 is 16 residues. CDR3 sequence reads: CASSIPLGGEDGSYTF. CDR3 nucleotides: TGTGCCAGTAGCATCCCCTTAGGAGGGGAGGATGGTAGCTACACCTTC.

The rearrangement uses TRBV7-6 and TRBJ1-3, with a tentative D call TRBD1 (5 bases). CDR3 length equals 17 residues. The V gene lost 1 base and the J gene lost 0 bases, with 13 bases spanning the gap. Germline CDR1 and CDR2: SGHVS and FNYEAQ. The CDR3 region has the DNA TGTGCCAGCAGCTTAGGCCCCGGGGGTTCCTCTGGAAACACCATATATTTT. This codes for CASSLGPGGSSGNTIYF.

By proportion, this clonotype is medium-sized (0.01 to 0.1%). The chain recombines TRBV27 with TRBJ1-2; maybe TRBD1 (5 bases). Looked up from germline, CDR1 is MNHEY and CDR2 is SMNVEV (reference sequence). The CDR3 is made up of 15 amino acids. V dropped 5 bases and J dropped 2 bases, with 15 bases sitting between them. The CDR3 bases are TGTGCCAGCAGTCTGGGGCTCCAGCCGAACTATGGCTACACCTTC. Translation gives CASSLGLQPNYGYTF.

The J gene is TRBJ2-2, the V gene TRBV14, with 8 nucleotides matching TRBD2. The CDR3 runs 16 residues. Germline V gene lookup returns CDR1 SGHDN and CDR2 FVKESK. The J segment lost 4 bases and the V segment lost 2 bases, leaving 6 bases of the junction unmatched. CDR3 amino acids: CASSQQAGARTGELFF. DNA of the CDR3: TGTGCCAGCAGCCAACAAGCGGGAGCTCGCACCGGGGAGCTGTTTTTT.

By proportion, this clonotype is medium-sized. The chain carries TRBV6-5 and TRBJ1-4; no firm D call. Per germline, CDR1 MNHEY and CDR2 SVGAGI. The CDR3 is 13 residues long. Trimming removed 6 bases from V and 6 bases from J, with 11 bases in between. The CDR3, as DNA: TGTGCCAGCAGCACCGTTATTTATGAAAAACTGTTTTTT. Encoded protein: CASSTVIYEKLFF.

By sample fraction, this clonotype is medium-sized. This chain links TRBV19 with TRBJ1-2; D is uncertain. V shed 3 bases and J shed 6 bases, with 14 bases lying between them. This CDR3 spans 14 amino acids. Germline CDR1 and CDR2: LNHDA and SQIVND (reference sequence). DNA of the CDR3: TGTGCCAGTAGTATCATTGCCCGGAGGGATGGCTACACCTTC. This encodes CASSIIARRDGYTF.

By sample fraction, this clonotype is medium-sized. The V gene is TRBV7-2, the J gene TRBJ1-2; possible D gene TRBD1, 5 bases. The CDR3 runs to 16 residues. With 1 base removed from V and 8 bases from J, the gap between germline ends came to 20 bases. Germline assignment: CDR1 SGHTA and CDR2 FQGNSA. CDR3 sequence: CASSLVGRTSGRGYTF. The CDR3 region has the DNA TGTGCCAGCAGCTTAGTGGGACGGACGTCGGGTCGAGGCTACACCTTC.

This clonotype was counted a few times. The CDR3 DNA sequence: TGTGCCAGCAGCCTAGACGGGACAGGGATCACTGAAGCTTTCTTT. Protein: CASSLDGTGITEAFF. The rearrangement links TRBV7-2 to TRBJ1-1; 9 bases map to TRBD1. V dropped 5 bases and J dropped 4; count of bases not matched to a gene: 8. This CDR3 spans 15 amino acids. Germline V gives CDR1 SGHTA, CDR2 FQGNSA.